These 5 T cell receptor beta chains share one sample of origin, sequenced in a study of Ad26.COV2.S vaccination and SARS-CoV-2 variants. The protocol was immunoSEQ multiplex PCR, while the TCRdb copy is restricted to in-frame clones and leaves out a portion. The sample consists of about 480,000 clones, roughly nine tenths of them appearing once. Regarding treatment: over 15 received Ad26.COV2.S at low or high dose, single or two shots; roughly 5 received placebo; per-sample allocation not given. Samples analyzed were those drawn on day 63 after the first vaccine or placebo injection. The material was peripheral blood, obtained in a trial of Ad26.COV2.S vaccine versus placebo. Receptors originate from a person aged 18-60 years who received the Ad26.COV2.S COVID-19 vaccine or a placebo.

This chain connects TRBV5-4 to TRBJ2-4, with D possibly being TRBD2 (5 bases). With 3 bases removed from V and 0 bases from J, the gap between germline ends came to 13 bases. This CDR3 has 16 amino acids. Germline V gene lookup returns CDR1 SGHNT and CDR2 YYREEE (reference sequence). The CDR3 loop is CASSSGSLLAKNIQYF. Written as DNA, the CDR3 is TGTGCCAGCAGCTCGGGGTCCCTACTAGCCAAAAACATTCAGTACTTC.

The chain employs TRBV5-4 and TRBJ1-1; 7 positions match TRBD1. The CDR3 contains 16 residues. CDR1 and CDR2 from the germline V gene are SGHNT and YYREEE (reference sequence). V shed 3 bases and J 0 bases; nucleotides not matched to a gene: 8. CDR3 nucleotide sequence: TGTGCCAGCAGCTCCCAGACAGGGTTGGTGAACACTGAAGCTTTCTTT. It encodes CASSSQTGLVNTEAFF.

CDR3 sequence (DNA): TGTGCCACCGTGGGGGGGCCGTCCTACGAGCAGTACTTC. Translation gives CATVGGPSYEQYF. The chain is built from TRBV28 and TRBJ2-7; maybe TRBD2 (7 bases). The CDR3 sequence is 13 residues long. CDR1 is MDHEN, CDR2 SYDVKM, per germline. Trimming cost V 10 bases and J 1 base, with 14 bases left between them.

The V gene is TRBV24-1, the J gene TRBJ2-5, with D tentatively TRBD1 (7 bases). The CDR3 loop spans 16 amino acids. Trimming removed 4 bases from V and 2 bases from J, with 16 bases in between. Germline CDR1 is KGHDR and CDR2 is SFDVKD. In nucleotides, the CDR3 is TGTGCCACCAGTGACCCGACAGGGACTCGGCAAGAGACCCAGTACTTC. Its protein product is CATSDPTGTRQETQYF.

The chain's CDR3 is CASRQERTSSGNTIYF. DNA of the CDR3: TGTGCCAGCCGCCAAGAACGGACGAGCTCTGGAAACACCATATATTTT. The chain uses TRBV7-8 and TRBJ1-3; D unresolved. The CDR3 has 16 residues. Per the germline V gene, CDR1 is SGHVS and CDR2 is FQNEAQ. Trimming removed 8 bases at V and 0 bases at J, with 17 bases between.